The rows below give T cell receptor beta chains drawn from one sample of a study of human T cells and chemical hapten exposure. One entry per CDR3 protein results from TCRdb running MiXCR on the RACE reads. The data show 180,000 or so distinct CDR3 sequences, approximately 29% seen once. Sequencing used whole blood, obtained in connection with sensitization to the hapten diphenylcyclopropenone (DPC). The receptors originated from a woman in her twenties or thirties with alopecia areata. Some clones in this sample may be carry-over from other donors' samples. The CDR3 runs from the conserved cysteine through the conserved F or W. Each record gives: D gene, clone size, J gene, V gene, CDR3 DNA, CDR3 protein. A D gene is named only where the DNA matches it firmly. Some rows have no size entry. The others give once, few or many, or a class for an expanded clone.

>TRBD1|.|TRBJ2-7|TRBV10-3
TGTGCCATCAGGGGGACAGCCGGGTACGAGCAGTACTTC
CAIRGTAGYEQYF
>.|.|TRBJ1-4|TRBV20-1
TGCAGTGCTACGTACCTGCGTGGTGAAAAACTGTTTTTT
CSATYLRGEKLFF
>.|.|TRBJ1-1|TRBV2
TGTGCCAGCAGTGAAGCGCTTCGGAACACTGAAGCTTTCTTT
CASSEALRNTEAFF
>TRBD2|.|TRBJ2-4|TRBV29-1
TGCAGCGTTCGCGCCGGGGCGGGGGAAGGGAGAAACATTCAGTACTTC
CSVRAGAGEGRNIQYF
>TRBD2|.|TRBJ2-7|TRBV29-1
TGCAGCGTCGTCCCGGGACTAGCGGGAGTCACCTACGAGCAGTACTTC
CSVVPGLAGVTYEQYF
>TRBD1|.|TRBJ1-5|TRBV5-5
TGTGCCAGCAGCCCGGCAGGGGGCTTACAGCCCCAGCATTTT
CASSPAGGLQPQHF
>.|many|TRBJ1-3|TRBV5-1
TGCGCCAGCTGTCCTGTGCCAGGTGGAAACACCATATATTTT
CASCPVPGGNTIYF
>.|few|TRBJ1-3|TRBV28
TGTGCCAGCAGTTTTTCCCCGGGGTTAGGAAACACCATATATTTT
CASSFSPGLGNTIYF
>.|.|TRBJ2-1|TRBV11-3
TGTGCCAGCAGCCCAGGCCGGGATAGCTCCTACAATGAGCAGTTCTTC
CASSPGRDSSYNEQFF
>TRBD2|.|TRBJ2-3|TRBV28
TGTGCCAGCGGAATACTAGCGGGAGGTCCCAATACGCAGTATTTT
CASGILAGGPNTQYF
>.|few|TRBJ1-5|TRBV18
TGTGCCAGCTCACCGGATGGACAGCCCAATCAGCCCCAGCATTTT
CASSPDGQPNQPQHF
>TRBD2|few|TRBJ2-1|TRBV6-5
TGTGCCAGCAGTTCTAGCGGGAGAATCGGTGAGCAGTTCTTC
CASSSSGRIGEQFF
>TRBD1|many|TRBJ2-1|TRBV7-2
TGTGCCAGCAGCTTACAGGGGGCGATCGATGAGCAGTTCTTC
CASSLQGAIDEQFF
>.|few|TRBJ1-5|TRBV29-1
TGCAGCGTTGATACAGGGATCAATCAGCCCCAGCATTTT
CSVDTGINQPQHF
>TRBD2|many|TRBJ2-7|TRBV18
TGTGCCAGCTCACCAAGGACTAGCGGGAGCTACGAGCAGTACTTC
CASSPRTSGSYEQYF
>.|.|TRBJ1-6|TRBV2
TGTGCCAGCAGTGAACGAAATCCCATCGGTTCACCCCTCCACTTT
CASSERNPIGSPLHF
>TRBD1|few|TRBJ2-5|TRBV9
TGTGCCAGCAGCCGGGACAGGGACTTGGAGACCCAGTACTTC
CASSRDRDLETQYF
>TRBD2|.|TRBJ2-5|TRBV28
TGTGCCAGCAGCCCCCGGGGGGGGAACCCGTGGGGGACCCAGTACTTC
CASSPRGGNPWGTQYF
>.|few|TRBJ1-4|TRBV7-9
TGTGCCAGCAGCTTAGCCGGGGATGAAAAACTGTTTTTT
CASSLAGDEKLFF
>.|.|TRBJ1-1|TRBV4-3
TGCGCCAGCAGCCCGAAAGACGGGATCGTGAACACTGAAGCTTTCTTT
CASSPKDGIVNTEAFF
>.|.|TRBJ2-1|TRBV29-1
TGCAGCGTTGGGCAGGGGGGAAGCAATGAGCAGTTCTTC
CSVGQGGSNEQFF
>TRBD1|.|TRBJ1-5|TRBV28
TGTGCCAGCAGTTTAGGGACAGGGGGACCAGTTAGCAATCAGCCCCAGCATTTT
CASSLGTGGPVSNQPQHF
>.|.|TRBJ1-6|TRBV7-3
TGTGCCAGCAGCTTAGGGGACGTAGATTCACCCCTCCACTTT
CASSLGDVDSPLHF
>.|.|TRBJ1-5|TRBV28
TGTGCCAGCACCTTAGGGGCAGGGCGTCAGCCCCAGCATTTT
CASTLGAGRQPQHF
>TRBD1|.|TRBJ1-4|TRBV4-2
TGTGCCAGCAGCCAAGATGGGGACAGGGGCCCTACTGGGGAACTGTTTTTT
CASSQDGDRGPTGELFF
>TRBD1|.|TRBJ2-3|TRBV24-1
TGTGCCACCATAGAGACAGGGGTTGTAGATACGCAGTATTTT
CATIETGVVDTQYF